A single sample is the source of the 26 T cell receptor beta chains below, sequenced in a study of technical replicates of blood from a handful of donors. Measured with immunoSEQ multiplex PCR; TCRdb has only the in-frame clones, and not every one. The sample has almost 85,000 clones; approximately 97% are singletons. Sequences were obtained from T cells isolated from PBMCs. These receptors came from a human donor in good health.

The count of this clone is one. V gene TRBV4-1 combines with J gene TRBJ1-5, with D maybe TRBD1 (5 bases). V gave up 1 base and J gave up 4 bases, with 17 bases separating them. Germline V CDR1 and CDR2: MGHRA, YSYEKL. CDR3 length equals 17 residues. The chain's CDR3 is CASSQGLSGAGNQPQHF. As DNA, the CDR3 is TGCGCCAGCAGCCAAGGCCTGTCTGGGGCGGGGAATCAGCCCCAGCATTTT.

This chain links TRBV10-2 with TRBJ2-7; 9 positions match TRBD2. Germline-derived CDR1 and CDR2 are WSHSY and SAAADI. CDR3 length equals 13 residues. J lost 1 base, V lost 5 bases, and 0 bases had no gene match. CDR3 DNA sequence: TGCGCCAGCAGTCTAGCGGGGTCCTACGAGCAGTACTTC. As protein: CASSLAGSYEQYF.

V gene TRBV19 combines with J gene TRBJ1-4, with 7 bases aligning to TRBD1. J gave up 4 bases and V 6 bases, and 5 bases lay outside the gene matches. Germline lookup yields CDR1 LNHDA and CDR2 SQIVND (reference sequence). The CDR3 loop spans 14 amino acids. The CDR3 region has the DNA TGTGCCAGTAGCCTGACAGGGATTAATGAAAAACTGTTTTTT. Translated, it gives CASSLTGINEKLFF.

The rearrangement uses TRBV5-6 and TRBJ2-2, with D possibly being TRBD1 (6 bases). Germline lookup yields CDR1 SGHDT and CDR2 YYEEEE. The CDR3 loop spans 16 amino acids. V was pared by 4 bases and J by 1 base, with 14 bases between. The CDR3 protein is CASSISHRVNTGELFF. CDR3 nucleotides: TGTGCCAGCAGCATTAGTCACAGGGTGAACACCGGGGAGCTGTTTTTT.

This sequence joins TRBV27 and TRBJ1-6, with 9 nucleotides matching TRBD1. The length of the CDR3 is 16 residues. CDR1 and CDR2 from the germline V gene are MNHEY and SMNVEV (reference sequence). V lost 3 bases to trimming and J lost 3 bases; unmatched junction nucleotides: 3. CDR3 sequence reads: CASSFMTGGYNSPLHF. In nucleotides, the CDR3 is TGTGCCAGCAGTTTTATGACAGGGGGCTATAATTCACCCCTCCACTTT.

The rearrangement uses TRBV13 and TRBJ2-3; 12 bases agree with TRBD2. V was clipped by 0 bases and J by 5 bases; unmatched bases: 0. Germline CDR1 reads PRHDT; CDR2 reads FYEKMQ (reference sequence). The CDR3 consists of 15 residues. The chain's CDR3 is CASSLGGLAGDTQYF. The CDR3 DNA reads as TGTGCCAGCAGCTTAGGGGGACTAGCGGGAGATACGCAGTATTTT.

This clone was seen once. The chain links TRBV5-4 to TRBJ2-2; 8 bases fit TRBD2. This CDR3 comprises 17 residues. The germline CDR1 and CDR2 sequences are SGHNT and YYREEE (reference sequence). Trimming cost V 4 bases and J 0 bases; bases outside gene matches: 8. DNA of the CDR3: TGTGCCAGCAGCGCATCCCGAGCGGGGGCGAACACCGGGGAGCTGTTTTTT. Translating gives CASSASRAGANTGELFF.

V gene TRBV6-1 combines with J gene TRBJ1-1; 7 bases line up with TRBD1. Trimming removed 3 bases from V and 5 bases from J; junction bases left unmatched: 15. This CDR3 spans 17 amino acids. The germline CDR1 and CDR2 sequences are MNHNS and SASEGT. The CDR3 is CASSEPSTGPKSTEAFF. DNA for the CDR3: TGTGCCAGCAGTGAGCCTTCGACAGGGCCAAAATCAACTGAAGCTTTCTTT.

The DNA of the CDR3 is TGTGCCACCAGCAGAGCCGGGACAGAAGAGACCCAGTACTTC. It encodes CATSRAGTEETQYF. V gene TRBV15 combines with J gene TRBJ2-5, with 7 bases matching TRBD1. The germline V gene encodes CDR1 LNHNV and CDR2 YYDKDF (reference sequence). The trim removed 1 base at V and 3 bases at J, leaving 2 bases unmatched. CDR3 length: 14 residues.

The genes are TRBV7-2 and TRBJ2-1, with a weak D call TRBD2 (6 bases). Germline V gene sequence: CDR1 SGHTA, CDR2 FQGNSA. The CDR3 spans 15 residues. V was trimmed by 1 base and J by 5 bases, leaving 12 bases between them. CDR3 region: CASSLGPWGDNEQFF. CDR3 in DNA: TGTGCCAGCAGCTTAGGGCCGTGGGGGGACAATGAGCAGTTCTTC.

V and J are TRBV7-9 and TRBJ1-1, with D tentatively TRBD1 (5 bases). Trimming took off 5 bases at V and 1 base at J, with 14 bases between the two ends. The CDR3 runs 15 residues. The V gene's germline CDR1 is SEHNR and CDR2 FQNEAQ (reference sequence). The CDR3 spells CASSPRGGENTEAFF. In DNA form, the CDR3 reads TGTGCCAGCAGCCCGAGGGGAGGGGAGAACACTGAAGCTTTCTTT.

The CDR3 loop reads CASSQDGVESDTQYF. DNA of the CDR3: TGCGCCAGCAGCCAAGATGGTGTAGAGTCAGATACGCAGTATTTT. The chain is built from TRBV4-1 and TRBJ2-3; D is ambiguous. The CDR3 runs 15 residues. V gave up 0 bases and J gave up 4 bases, with 11 bases separating them. In germline, CDR1 is MGHRA, CDR2 YSYEKL.

The CDR3 region is CASSLAGTGGRETQYF. DNA of the CDR3: TGCGCCAGCAGCTTGGCTGGGACAGGGGGCAGAGAGACCCAGTACTTC. This rearrangement joins TRBV5-1 to TRBJ2-5; 12 bases agree with TRBD1. This CDR3 is built from 16 residues. Trimming removed 0 bases from V and 4 bases from J; junction bases left unmatched: 4. CDR1 SGHRS and CDR2 YFSETQ come from the germline V gene.

V usage is TRBV4-1 and J usage is TRBJ2-5, with TRBD2 matching over 7 bases. The CDR3 is made up of 20 amino acids. The germline gives CDR1 MGHRA, CDR2 YSYEKL. Losses at the gene ends were 4 bases for V and 2 bases for J; bases not matched to a gene: 22. DNA for the CDR3: TGCGCCAGCAGCCCCCAACCCCGGACAAACCTAGCGGATCAACAAGAGACCCAGTACTTC. Protein: CASSPQPRTNLADQQETQYF.

This sequence joins TRBV5-1 and TRBJ1-1; D not resolved. Trimming stripped 1 base from V and 1 base from J, with 8 bases between. The germline V gene has CDR1 SGHRS and CDR2 YFSETQ. The CDR3 is 14 residues long. The CDR3 nucleotides are TGCGCCAGCAGCTTGCCGGAGTGGAACACTGAAGCTTTCTTT. It is translated as CASSLPEWNTEAFF.

The CDR3 DNA reads as TGTGCCAGCAGCGCCGGGACAGCCGCGAACACCGGGGAGCTGTTTTTT. It codes for CASSAGTAANTGELFF. The chain carries TRBV9 and TRBJ2-2; 7 bases agree with TRBD1. The CDR3 contains 16 residues. Trimming cost V 3 bases and J 0 bases; bases outside gene matches: 5. Germline V gene lookup returns CDR1 SGDLS and CDR2 YYNGEE.

The chain employs TRBV21-1 and TRBJ2-7; the DNA was not used to check the table's D call, TRBD2. TRBV21-1 is a recognized pseudogene. This CDR3 is built from 14 residues. CDR3 residues: CASSKFLAGYEQYF. The CDR3 region has the DNA TGTGCCAGCAGCAAATTTTTGGCGGGCTACGAGCAGTACTTC.

V usage is TRBV27 and J usage is TRBJ1-1; D gene uncertain. Germline values: CDR1 MNHEY, CDR2 SMNVEV (reference sequence). The length of the CDR3 is 12 residues. Trimming took off 7 bases at V and 2 bases at J, with 8 bases between the two ends. The CDR3 is CASISGNTEAFF. DNA for the CDR3: TGTGCCAGCATTTCTGGCAACACTGAAGCTTTCTTT.

The chain links TRBV19 to TRBJ2-6; possible D gene TRBD2, 5 bases. Trimming shortened V by 7 bases and J by 1 base, and 11 bases separated the two germline ends. There are 15 residues in the CDR3. CDR1 and CDR2 (germline): LNHDA, SQIVND (reference sequence). CDR3 sequence: CASKRQDSGANVLTF. CDR3 bases: TGTGCCAGTAAGCGGCAGGATTCTGGGGCCAACGTCCTGACTTTC.

J is TRBJ2-3 and V is TRBV5-1; 7 bases agree with TRBD1. Trimming cost V 3 bases and J 2 bases; bases outside gene matches: 3. Germline-derived CDR1 and CDR2 are SGHRS and YFSETQ. The CDR3 sequence is 14 residues long. In DNA, the CDR3 is TGCGCCAGCAGCTCGGGACAGTTCACAGATACGCAGTATTTT. Its translation is CASSSGQFTDTQYF.

Here the CDR3 reads CASSLPGGNEKLFF. CDR3 DNA sequence: TGTGCCAGCAGCTTGCCCGGGGGAAATGAAAAACTGTTTTTT. This rearrangement joins TRBV5-8 to TRBJ1-4, with D perhaps TRBD1 (5 bases). CDR1 is SGHTS, CDR2 YDEGEE, per germline. The CDR3 totals 14 residues. V gave up 1 base and J gave up 5 bases, with 9 bases separating them.

The V and J genes are TRBV2 and TRBJ1-6; D gene ambiguous. CDR3 length equals 12 residues. V lost 10 bases, J lost 7 bases, and 11 bases lay in between. CDR1 is SNHLY and CDR2 is FYNNEI in the germline V gene. CDR3 loop: CAMRAANSPLHF. CDR3 in DNA: TGTGCCATGAGGGCCGCGAATTCACCCCTCCACTTT. The full variable domain, with the rest looked up from reference TRBV2 and TRBJ1-6, is EPEVTQTPSHQVTQMGQEVILRCVPISNHLYFYWYRQILGQKVEFLVSFYNNEISEKSEIFDDQFSVERPDGSNFTLKIRSTKLEDSAMYFCAMRAANSPLHFGNGTRLTVT.

The chain links TRBV6-4 to TRBJ2-1; 9 nucleotides line up with TRBD2. The length of the CDR3 is 14 residues. J was trimmed by 6 bases and V by 4 bases; bases with no gene match: 4. CDR1 is MRHNA and CDR2 is SNTAGT in the germline V gene. The CDR3, as DNA: TGTGCCAGCAGTGCTCAGACTAGCGGCAATGAGCAGTTCTTC. Translating gives CASSAQTSGNEQFF.

This clone was recorded once. The chain is built from TRBV27 and TRBJ1-3; D unclear. The CDR3 has 14 residues. With 4 bases removed from V and 2 bases from J, the gap between germline ends came to 9 bases. CDR1 is MNHEY, CDR2 SMNVEV, per germline (reference sequence). CDR3 nucleotide sequence: TGTGCCAGCAGTTCTAACGGGGCTGGAAACACCATATATTTT. Protein product: CASSSNGAGNTIYF.

This chain links TRBV7-2 with TRBJ2-1; 7 nucleotides agree with TRBD1. The CDR3 spans 16 residues. CDR1 SGHTA and CDR2 FQGNSA come from the germline V gene. The V segment lost 4 bases and the J segment 5 bases; nucleotides outside the gene matches: 11. The DNA for the CDR3 is TGTGCCAGCAGCTACTACCTGGACAGGCCGAACAATGAGCAGTTCTTC. It encodes CASSYYLDRPNNEQFF.

The chain recombines TRBV5-4 with TRBJ2-5; a possible D gene is TRBD2 (7 bases). CDR3 length equals 13 residues. Trimming pared 7 bases from V and 5 bases from J, leaving 15 bases between. The germline CDR1 and CDR2 sequences are SGHNT and YYREEE (reference sequence). The DNA for the CDR3 is TGTGCCAGCGGAGGGGGGGTCCGGGAGACCCAGTACTTC. Protein sequence: CASGGGVRETQYF.